The 15 T cell receptor beta chains below come from one sample, sequenced in a study of vaccination and CD4 T cells after COVID-19 (dated by TCRdb to between 2021 and 2022). Library preparation used PCR. The sequencer listed for this sample is Illumina iSeq 100. DNA from cultured CD4+ T cells was subjected to TCR sequencing with the Oncomine TCR Beta short-read assay at the Johns Hopkins FTIC core. TCRdb took the public reads, trimmed them with fastp at Q25, ran MiXCR for clone calling and kept in-frame beta chains. Every entry covers one CDR3 protein and lists the most common genes and DNA from its rows. For this sample there are some 9,000 distinct CDR3 sequences; 50% to 70% appear just once. Jointly, the top ten make up approximately 7% of the sample. The treatment or condition label here, explained by the study, means: approximately 10-day PBMC culture with coronavirus spike peptide pools or control peptides (ViraFEST assay).

For these TCRs, the target antigens are not known. Sequencing was carried out using CD4+ T cells from blood, cultured in vitro. The source is a human donor who had recovered from COVID-19.

The rearrangement links TRBV7-2 to TRBJ1-1; D not certain. Germline V CDR1 and CDR2: SGHTA, FQGNSA. This CDR3 comprises 12 residues. Trimming pared 1 base from V and 4 bases from J, leaving 4 bases between. CDR3 nucleotide sequence: TGTGCCAGCAGCTTAGGGGCCACTGAAGCTTTCTTT. It encodes CASSLGATEAFF.

The V call is TRBV12-3 or TRBV12-4, the J call TRBJ2-1; the D gene is possibly TRBD1 (6 bases). V was trimmed by 0 bases and J by 12 bases, leaving 12 bases between them. The CDR3 consists of 13 residues. The CDR3: CASSLATGLGQFF. CDR3 sequence (DNA): TGTGCCAGCAGTTTAGCAACAGGGCTTGGGCAGTTCTTC.

This clonotype has a handful of counts. The chain uses TRBV11-2 and TRBJ2-5; D gene ambiguous. Per the germline V gene, CDR1 is SGHAT and CDR2 is FQNNGV. The V and J ends lost 4 bases and 2 bases respectively, with 11 bases between them. This CDR3 region has 14 residues. The CDR3 loop is CASSSFHIQETQYF. DNA for the CDR3: TGTGCCAGCAGCTCCTTCCATATACAAGAGACCCAGTACTTC.

This clonotype was found a few times. This chain joins TRBV29-1 and TRBJ1-1; 7 bases are shared with TRBD1. Trimming at V came to 6 bases and at J to 2 bases, leaving 15 bases not matched to a gene. Germline V gene sequence: CDR1 SQVTM, CDR2 ANQGSEA. The CDR3 loop spans 16 amino acids. This CDR3 is CSVPKRTGATNTEAFF. The CDR3 region has the DNA TGCAGCGTCCCTAAGCGAACAGGGGCCACTAACACTGAAGCTTTCTTT.

The rearrangement joins TRBV6-1 to TRBJ1-5, with 7 bases identical to TRBD1. CDR3 length: 15 amino acids. The germline CDR1 and CDR2 sequences are MNHNS and SASEGT. The V gene end was trimmed by 3 bases and the J gene end by 7 bases; junction bases not matched to a gene: 9. This CDR3 is CASSDIQGLGQPQHF. The CDR3 nucleotides are TGTGCCAGCAGTGATATACAGGGGTTGGGACAGCCCCAGCATTTT.

The chain combines TRBV12-5 with TRBJ2-5; possible D gene TRBD1, 6 bases. The CDR3 is 14 amino acids. Germline values: CDR1 LGHNT, CDR2 FRNRAP. V was cut by 5 bases and J by 4 bases, with 14 bases left in between. CDR3 sequence (DNA): TGTGCTAGTGGTCCGCCTGGACAGCCAGAGACCCAGTACTTC. This codes for CASGPPGQPETQYF.

CDR3 bases: TGCAGTGCTAGAGTTCCGGGGTCCTTCGCCACAGATACGCAGTATTTT. Amino acids: CSARVPGSFATDTQYF. This chain joins TRBV20-1 and TRBJ2-3; maybe TRBD2 (5 bases). Trimming pared 1 base from V and 2 bases from J, leaving 16 bases between. Looked up from germline, CDR1 is DFQATT and CDR2 is SNEGSKA (reference sequence). This CDR3 is 16 amino acids long.

The rearrangement links TRBV5-6 to TRBJ2-2; perhaps TRBD1 as D (5 bases). The CDR3 length is 15 residues. Germline V CDR1 and CDR2: SGHDT, YYEEEE. Trimming removed 0 bases at V and 6 bases at J, with 12 bases between. CDR3 region: CASSLGRVGSGELFF. The CDR3 nucleotides are TGTGCCAGCAGCTTGGGCAGGGTCGGATCCGGGGAGCTGTTTTTT.

This clonotype was picked up a small number of times. CDR3 amino acids: CATSDAGTGNQPQHF. The CDR3 region has the DNA TGTGCCACCAGTGACGCCGGGACGGGTAATCAGCCCCAGCATTTT. V is TRBV24-1 and J is TRBJ1-5; D is possibly TRBD1 (5 bases). The CDR3 consists of 15 residues. Trimming removed 4 bases from V and 4 bases from J, with 13 bases in between. Germline V CDR1 and CDR2: KGHDR, SFDVKD.

This chain links TRBV2 with TRBJ1-2; no clear D gene. This CDR3 region has 14 residues. V was pared by 7 bases and J by 0 bases, with 12 bases between. Germline CDR1 and CDR2: SNHLY and FYNNEI. Written as DNA, the CDR3 is TGTGCCAGCAAGGAAACAGATACTAACTATGGCTACACCTTC. Protein sequence: CASKETDTNYGYTF.

The CDR3 DNA reads as TGTGCCAGCGGACTAGTGGGTCACACAGATACGCAGTATTTT. This codes for CASGLVGHTDTQYF. This chain joins TRBV27 and TRBJ2-3; 7 bases align to TRBD2. V dropped 8 bases and J dropped 2; count of bases not matched to a gene: 7. The CDR3 covers 14 residues. Looked up from germline, CDR1 is MNHEY and CDR2 is SMNVEV (reference sequence).

This chain connects TRBV20-1 to TRBJ1-1; D gene unclear. The CDR3 is made up of 13 amino acids. V lost 3 bases, J lost 1 base, and 9 bases lay in between. Germline V gene data show CDR1 as DFQATT and CDR2 as SNEGSKA (reference sequence). The CDR3, as DNA: TGCAGTGCTAGGGAAGACCCGAACACTGAAGCTTTCTTT. Translating gives CSAREDPNTEAFF.

The chain links TRBV7-2 to TRBJ2-7; 8 nucleotides match TRBD2. CDR3 size: 17 residues. The V and J ends lost 2 bases and 4 bases, in that order; junction bases with no gene match: 13. Per germline, CDR1 SGHTA and CDR2 FQGNSA. The CDR3 here is CASSLSRTSSFPYEQYF. The CDR3, as DNA: TGTGCCAGCAGCTTATCCCGGACTAGCAGTTTCCCTTACGAGCAGTACTTC.

The chain employs TRBV6-2 or TRBV6-3 and TRBJ1-5, with unresolved D. V lost 4 bases and J lost 2, with 6 bases in between. Per germline, CDR1 MNHEY and CDR2 SVGEGT. The CDR3 sequence is 13 residues long. This CDR3 reads CASSSFGNQPQHF. The CDR3 DNA reads as TGTGCCAGCAGTTCGTTTGGCAATCAGCCCCAGCATTTT.

The chain links TRBV7-9 to TRBJ2-3; D call uncertain. Trimming cost V 2 bases and J 5 bases, with 14 bases left between them. Germline V lookup: CDR1 SEHNR, CDR2 FQNEAQ (reference sequence). The CDR3 extends over 15 amino acids. CDR3 region: CASSLLSPVGDTQYF. The DNA for the CDR3 is TGTGCCAGCAGCTTACTAAGCCCCGTTGGAGATACGCAGTATTTT.